Presented here are 15 T cell receptor beta chains from one specimen sequenced in a study of blood T cells in healthy people across ages. Using a J-beta primer mix together with a sample-barcoded 5' primer, a second PCR was run for about 7 to 12 cycles. Each CDR3 protein is one row after TCRdb ran MiXCR on the 5' RACE reads. The data show 1,500,000 or so distinct CDR3 sequences, approximately 59% seen once. Input material: blood. The receptors here all came from a man between 18 and 29 years old in good health.

The rearrangement links TRBV5-4 to TRBJ2-1, with D tentatively TRBD1 or TRBD2 (5 bases each). Germline V lookup: CDR1 SGHNT, CDR2 YYREEE (reference sequence). CDR3 length equals 15 residues. V lost 4 bases, J lost 4 bases, and 15 bases lay in between. The CDR3 bases are TGTGCCAGCAGCGACACAGGATCGGGATACAATGAGCAGTTCTTC. The encoded protein is CASSDTGSGYNEQFF. The full variable domain, rest sourced from reference TRBV5-4 and TRBJ2-1, is ETGVTQSPTHLIKTRGQQVTLRCSSQSGHNTVSWYQQALGQGPQFIFQYYREEENGRGNFPPRFSGLQFPNYSSELNVNALELDDSALYLCASSDTGSGYNEQFFGPGTRLTVL.

This chain links TRBV19 with TRBJ1-6; unclear D gene. V lost 6 bases and J lost 6, with 6 bases in between. CDR3 length: 12 amino acids. Per germline, CDR1 LNHDA and CDR2 SQIVND (reference sequence). The chain's CDR3 is CASRSGNSPLHF. Written as DNA, the CDR3 is TGTGCCAGTAGATCGGGTAATTCACCCCTCCACTTT.

The chain is built from TRBV25-1 and TRBJ2-1; 7 nucleotides align to TRBD2. Germline-derived CDR1 and CDR2 are MGHDK and SYGVNS. The V gene end was trimmed by 1 base and the J gene end by 6 bases; junction bases not matched to a gene: 6. This CDR3 is 15 amino acids long. The DNA for the CDR3 is TGTGCCAGCAGTGAATTTGTGGGAGGGGTCAATGAGCAGTTCTTC. This codes for CASSEFVGGVNEQFF.

The DNA for the CDR3 is TGTGCCAGCAGTGTGAACCCTAGCGGGAGGGGGGAGACCCAGTACTTC. Translated, it gives CASSVNPSGRGETQYF. The V gene is TRBV25-1, the J gene TRBJ2-7, with 12 bases that match TRBD2. The last part of the DNA fits TRBJ2-5 better; the J call may be wrong. The CDR3 runs to 16 residues. Germline-derived CDR1 and CDR2 are MGHDK and SYGVNS.

A single count supports this clonotype. V is TRBV27 and J is TRBJ2-1; D remains unclear. The V and J ends lost 3 bases and 6 bases respectively, with 12 bases between them. The CDR3 spans 14 residues. Germline V CDR1 and CDR2: MNHEY, SMNVEV (reference sequence). The CDR3 loop is CASSFISSTNEQFF. DNA of the CDR3: TGTGCCAGCAGTTTCATTAGTAGTACCAATGAGCAGTTCTTC.

The sample holds a few counts of this clonotype. V and J are TRBV4-3 and TRBJ2-6; TRBD1 aligns across 7 bases. Germline V gene lookup returns CDR1 LGHNA and CDR2 YSLEER. The V and J ends lost 5 bases and 0 bases, in that order; junction bases with no gene match: 7. The CDR3 consists of 17 residues. The CDR3 spells CASSARDSSSGANVLTF. DNA of the CDR3: TGCGCCAGCAGCGCAAGGGACAGCAGCTCTGGGGCCAACGTCCTGACTTTC.

This chain joins TRBV20-1 and TRBJ2-1, with 8 bases identical to TRBD2. The DNA end is more similar to TRBJ2-7, so the J call may be wrong. CDR3 length equals 14 residues. Germline V gene sequence: CDR1 DFQATT, CDR2 SNEGSKA (reference sequence). CDR3 residues: CSARVRGGPYEQYF. The CDR3 DNA follows: TGCAGTGCTAGAGTTCGGGGGGGCCCCTACGAGCAGTACTTC.

The chain uses TRBV4-1 and TRBJ1-2; D is unresolved. CDR1 and CDR2 (germline): MGHRA, YSYEKL. V lost 0 bases and J lost 7, with 15 bases in between. The CDR3 is 15 residues long. The CDR3 bases are TGCGCCAGCAGCCAAGAAAGGTTGCAGCGCCTTGGCTACACCTTC. Translating gives CASSQERLQRLGYTF.

This sequence joins TRBV6-4 and TRBJ1-2, with D unclear. There are 13 residues in the CDR3. Germline V CDR1 and CDR2: MRHNA, SNTAGT. V dropped 4 bases and J dropped 9 bases, with 15 bases sitting between them. The CDR3 here is CASSVDEFGSYTF. DNA for the CDR3: TGTGCCAGCAGTGTTGATGAGTTCGGTAGCTACACCTTC.

This clonotype was picked up a small number of times. The rearrangement links TRBV3-1 to TRBJ2-3; TRBD2 might be the D (6 bases). The CDR3 length is 16 residues. CDR1 LGHDT and CDR2 YNNKEL come from the germline V gene (reference sequence). V was clipped by 5 bases and J by 6 bases, with 21 bases between them. For the CDR3, the DNA is TGTGCCAGCAGCGGGACTTCTTGGCAATCGGACGATACGCAGTATTTT. Translation: CASSGTSWQSDDTQYF.

V and J are TRBV3-1 and TRBJ1-1; D not resolved. The CDR3 loop spans 14 amino acids. The V end lost 2 bases, the J end lost 2 bases, and 9 bases lay between the germline ends. The germline CDR1 and CDR2 sequences are LGHDT and YNNKEL (reference sequence). The CDR3: CASSQWVGNTEAFF. The CDR3, as DNA: TGTGCCAGCAGCCAATGGGTGGGAAACACTGAAGCTTTCTTT. Complete variable domain (other parts from reference TRBV3-1 and TRBJ1-1): DTAVSQTPKYLVTQMGNDKSIKCEQNLGHDTMYWYKQDSKKFLKIMFSYNNKELIINETVPNRFSPKSPDKAHLNLHINSLELGDSAVYFCASSQWVGNTEAFFGQGTRLTVV.

The chain couples TRBV12-3 or TRBV12-4 to TRBJ1-3, with TRBD1 matching 9 bases. The CDR3 consists of 20 residues. The ends lost 6 bases at V and 0 bases at J; junction bases unmatched: 18. The DNA of the CDR3 is TGTGCCAGCAGCCCAACACCGGGACAGGGCGCCGACCCCTCTGGAAACACCATATATTTT. Its translation is CASSPTPGQGADPSGNTIYF.

About this clonotype itself: The junction and the germline gene differ at one end; a read error may be behind it. This sequence joins TRBV4-3 and TRBJ2-3; D is tentatively TRBD1 or TRBD2 (6 bases each). The CDR3 has 20 residues. Per germline, CDR1 LGHNA and CDR2 YSLEER. The CDR3 loop is CASSQESISKQEGGCDTQYF. Here the CDR3 DNA reads TGCGCCAGCAGTCAAGAATCGATATCGAAACAGGAGGGGGGTTGCGATACGCAGTATTTT.

This clonotype was picked up a small number of times. The rearrangement links TRBV12-3 or TRBV12-4 to TRBJ2-5, with 9 bases identical to TRBD2. CDR3 size: 15 residues. The trim removed 5 bases at V and 5 bases at J, leaving 9 bases unmatched. The chain's CDR3 is CASSPRGRGEETQYF. The CDR3 DNA follows: TGTGCCAGCAGTCCTCGCGGGAGGGGGGAGGAGACCCAGTACTTC.

V is TRBV4-1 and J is TRBJ1-2, with TRBD1 as a possible D gene (5 bases). Germline values: CDR1 MGHRA, CDR2 YSYEKL. Between the trimmed V and J ends, which lost 1 base and 6 bases, there was a span of 9 bases. The CDR3 loop spans 13 amino acids. CDR3 protein: CASSQGTLDGYTF. Written as DNA, the CDR3 is TGCGCCAGCAGCCAAGGGACACTGGATGGCTACACCTTC.